This is a list of T cell receptor beta chains from one sample in a study of cytomegalovirus exposure and HLA in healthy donors. The data were produced by immunoSEQ multiplex PCR, yet TCRdb's version contains in-frame clones alone and is incomplete. The table has around 200,000 clones, 80% to 85% seen once; the top ten hold around 1.6%. Sequenced: PBMCs. Every receptor here comes from a middle-aged man in good health and CMV-seronegative. CDR3s include the opening cysteine and the closing phenylalanine or tryptophan. The D gene is left open where the match is weak. Clone sizes are given selectively: once, few, many, or a class where the clone is expanded.

j_call: TRBJ2-7
d_call: TRBD1
clone_size: .
v_call: TRBV28
cdr3_nt: TGTGCCAGCAGTTCCGCCGGGACAGACTCCTACGAGCAGTACTTC
cdr3_aa: CASSSAGTDSYEQYF

j_call: TRBJ1-2
d_call: .
clone_size: .
v_call: TRBV19
cdr3_nt: TGTGCCAGTAGATCGGGTGTCTCTGGCTACACCTTC
cdr3_aa: CASRSGVSGYTF

j_call: TRBJ2-7
d_call: .
clone_size: once
v_call: TRBV20-1
cdr3_nt: TGCAGTGCTAGAGAGAGGGAGCAGTACTTC
cdr3_aa: CSAREREQYF

j_call: TRBJ2-3
d_call: .
clone_size: .
v_call: TRBV7-9
cdr3_nt: TGTGCCAGCAGCTGGGGTAGCGGAGATACGCAGTATTTT
cdr3_aa: CASSWGSGDTQYF

j_call: TRBJ1-1
d_call: .
clone_size: few
v_call: TRBV7-6
cdr3_nt: TGTGCCAGCAGCTTATCATGGAGAGGCACTGAAGCTTTCTTT
cdr3_aa: CASSLSWRGTEAFF

j_call: TRBJ2-7
d_call: TRBD1
clone_size: .
v_call: TRBV4-3
cdr3_nt: TGCGCCAGCAGCCAAGTGGGGAAGGGACAGGAGGGACACGAGCAGTACTTC
cdr3_aa: CASSQVGKGQEGHEQYF

j_call: TRBJ2-7
d_call: .
clone_size: .
v_call: TRBV5-4
cdr3_nt: TGTGCCAGCAGACTAGCTAACCCCTACGAGCAGTACTTC
cdr3_aa: CASRLANPYEQYF

j_call: TRBJ2-6
d_call: TRBD1
clone_size: .
v_call: TRBV5-4
cdr3_nt: TGTGCCAGCAGCACGGACAGGGGCCGCTCTGGGGCCAACGTCCTGACTTTC
cdr3_aa: CASSTDRGRSGANVLTF

j_call: TRBJ2-3
d_call: TRBD2
clone_size: .
v_call: TRBV19
cdr3_nt: TGTGCCAGTAGTAGCGGGGGAGGGACAGATACGCAGTATTTT
cdr3_aa: CASSSGGGTDTQYF

j_call: TRBJ1-3
d_call: TRBD1
clone_size: few
v_call: TRBV6-6
cdr3_nt: TGTGCCAGCAGCGAACAGGGGGTTGGAAACACCATATATTTT
cdr3_aa: CASSEQGVGNTIYF

j_call: TRBJ1-4
d_call: TRBD1
clone_size: .
v_call: TRBV4-3
cdr3_nt: TGCGCCAGCAGCCAGGGACAGGGGGCGGGAAAACTGTTTTTT
cdr3_aa: CASSQGQGAGKLFF

j_call: TRBJ2-1
d_call: TRBD1
clone_size: .
v_call: TRBV7-9
cdr3_nt: TGTGCCAGCAGCCCACAGGGGAGCTCCTACAATGAGCAGTTCTTC
cdr3_aa: CASSPQGSSYNEQFF

j_call: TRBJ2-5
d_call: TRBD1
clone_size: .
v_call: TRBV7-2
cdr3_nt: TGTGCCAGCAGCAGTGGGATCGACAGGGGGCGCGGGGAGACCCAGTACTTC
cdr3_aa: CASSSGIDRGRGETQYF

j_call: TRBJ1-2
d_call: .
clone_size: .
v_call: TRBV9
cdr3_nt: TGTGCCAGCAGCGTAGGAGGGGGATATGGCTACACCTTC
cdr3_aa: CASSVGGGYGYTF

j_call: TRBJ1-6
d_call: TRBD1
clone_size: .
v_call: TRBV6-5
cdr3_nt: TGTGCCAGCAGAAGAGACAGGGTACAGTCACCCCTCCACTTT
cdr3_aa: CASRRDRVQSPLHF

j_call: TRBJ2-2
d_call: TRBD2
clone_size: .
v_call: TRBV9
cdr3_nt: TGTGCCAGCAGCACGACTAGCGGGAGCGTGGCCGGGGAGCTGTTTTTT
cdr3_aa: CASSTTSGSVAGELFF